The 5 T cell receptor beta chains below were found in one sample sequenced in a study of blood T cell repertoires in COVID-19. The method was immunoSEQ multiplex PCR; TCRdb's version includes in-frame clones alone and lacks a portion of them. The table has approximately 70,000 clones, around 88% seen once; the top ten hold about 6.4%. Input material: peripheral blood. The receptors originated from a woman in her 70s with acute or convalescent COVID-19.

This chain uses TRBV7-3 with TRBJ1-1; 9 bases map to TRBD1. Germline V gene sequence: CDR1 SGHTA, CDR2 FQGTGA. There are 15 residues in the CDR3. Trimming took 5 bases from V and 0 from J; bases not matched to a gene: 4. CDR3 protein: CASSTGGPMNTEAFF. CDR3 coding DNA: TGTGCCAGCAGCACAGGGGGCCCCATGAACACTGAAGCTTTCTTT.

The chain has TRBV5-1 and TRBJ2-1; D remains ambiguous. This CDR3 comprises 14 residues. Germline V gene data show CDR1 as SGHRS and CDR2 as YFSETQ. Trimming shortened V by 5 bases and J by 5 bases, and 14 bases separated the two germline ends. The CDR3 region is CASSPQASNNEQFF. CDR3 in DNA: TGCGCCAGCAGTCCCCAAGCCTCGAACAATGAGCAGTTCTTC.

J is TRBJ1-4 and V is TRBV2; 7 bases map to TRBD1. Trimming at V came to 6 bases and at J to 8 bases, leaving 12 bases not matched to a gene. The CDR3 is 15 residues long. Germline values: CDR1 SNHLY, CDR2 FYNNEI. DNA of the CDR3: TGTGCCAGCAGCTCGATAACAGGGGCGCGGGAAAAACTGTTTTTT. Residues: CASSSITGAREKLFF. Using reference TRBV2 and TRBJ1-4 for the parts outside the CDR3, the full variable domain is EPEVTQTPSHQVTQMGQEVILRCVPISNHLYFYWYRQILGQKVEFLVSFYNNEISEKSEIFDDQFSVERPDGSNFTLKIRSTKLEDSAMYFCASSSITGAREKLFFGSGTQLSVL.

V gene TRBV24-1 combines with J gene TRBJ2-3; TRBD1 matches at 9 bases. Germline V gene data show CDR1 as KGHDR and CDR2 as SFDVKD. The CDR3 has 15 amino acids. V trimming: 5 bases; J trimming: 0 bases; junction bases outside the gene matches: 2. The CDR3 reads CATSGGTGSTDTQYF. DNA for the CDR3: TGTGCCACCAGTGGGGGGACAGGGAGCACAGATACGCAGTATTTT.

The chain has TRBV28 and TRBJ1-2, with TRBD1 identical over 8 bases. This CDR3 comprises 18 residues. Germline CDR1 is MDHEN and CDR2 is SYDVKM. V lost 6 bases and J lost 4; bases outside the gene matches: 19. CDR3 loop: CASSSPAYTDRDTYGYTF. The DNA for the CDR3 is TGTGCCAGCAGCTCCCCCGCGTATACGGACAGGGACACCTATGGCTACACCTTC.